Listed below are T cell receptor beta chains from one sample, sequenced in a study. TCRdb fed the 5' RACE reads into MiXCR, producing one record per CDR3 protein. The sample records some 40,000 distinct CDR3 sequences, about a fifth being singletons. The source material was Tregs sorted from a lymph node. These TCRs come from a female donor with breast cancer. Each CDR3 is given with its conserved first and last residue. The D gene is left open where the match is weak. Expanded clones get a size class; other rows say once, few or many, or leave the size out.

d_call: NA
v_call: TRBV4-2
j_call: TRBJ2-1
clone_size: few
cdr3_aa: CASSQGYTLGEQFF
cdr3_nt: TGTGCCAGCAGCCAAGGATATACTTTAGGTGAGCAGTTCTTC

d_call: NA
v_call: TRBV28
j_call: TRBJ2-2
clone_size: few
cdr3_aa: CASGSPASVNTGELFF
cdr3_nt: TGTGCCAGCGGTTCCCCTGCTAGCGTTAACACCGGGGAGCTGTTTTTT

d_call: TRBD2
v_call: TRBV20-1
j_call: TRBJ2-1
clone_size: many
cdr3_aa: CSASWPGTSGRPANEQFF
cdr3_nt: TGCAGTGCTAGTTGGCCCGGGACTAGCGGGAGGCCGGCCAATGAGCAGTTCTTC

d_call: TRBD2
v_call: TRBV6-5
j_call: TRBJ2-3
clone_size: few
cdr3_aa: CASSYSAGEAGGVTDTQYF
cdr3_nt: TGTGCCAGCAGTTACTCGGCCGGCGAGGCGGGAGGGGTAACAGATACGCAGTATTTT

d_call: TRBD1
v_call: TRBV20-1
j_call: TRBJ1-3
clone_size: many
cdr3_aa: CSAFRGTAIDTSGNTIYF
cdr3_nt: TGCAGTGCTTTCCGAGGGACAGCCATAGATACATCTGGAAACACCATATATTTT

d_call: NA
v_call: TRBV4-2
j_call: TRBJ2-7
clone_size: few
cdr3_aa: CASSQDPEVYDEQYF
cdr3_nt: TGTGCCAGCAGCCAAGACCCGGAGGTCTACGACGAGCAGTACTTC

d_call: NA
v_call: TRBV29-1
j_call: TRBJ2-1
clone_size: NA
cdr3_aa: CSVLQDPPYNEQFF
cdr3_nt: TGCAGCGTTTTACAGGACCCGCCCTACAATGAGCAGTTCTTC

d_call: NA
v_call: TRBV12-3/TRBV12-4
j_call: TRBJ2-6
clone_size: few
cdr3_aa: CASSRVISGANVLTF
cdr3_nt: TGTGCCAGCTCCAGGGTGATCTCTGGGGCCAACGTCCTGACTTTC

d_call: NA
v_call: TRBV20-1
j_call: TRBJ2-1
clone_size: many
cdr3_aa: CSARAYNEQFF
cdr3_nt: TGCAGTGCTAGAGCTTACAATGAGCAGTTCTTC

d_call: TRBD1
v_call: TRBV27
j_call: TRBJ1-5
clone_size: few
cdr3_aa: CASRGQGARQPQHF
cdr3_nt: TGTGCCAGCAGGGGACAGGGGGCTCGACAGCCCCAGCATTTT

d_call: NA
v_call: TRBV20-1
j_call: TRBJ2-3
clone_size: many
cdr3_aa: CSPIIASRTDTQYF
cdr3_nt: TGCAGCCCGATAATAGCTAGTCGGACAGATACGCAGTATTTT

d_call: NA
v_call: TRBV12-3/TRBV12-4
j_call: TRBJ1-5
clone_size: few
cdr3_aa: CASNSRGDRLETNQPQHF
cdr3_nt: TGTGCCAGCAATTCAAGGGGGGACCGTCTAGAAACCAATCAGCCCCAGCATTTT

d_call: TRBD1
v_call: TRBV18
j_call: TRBJ1-1
clone_size: NA
cdr3_aa: CASSRDSLNTEAFF
cdr3_nt: TGTGCCAGCTCACGGGACAGCCTGAACACTGAAGCTTTCTTT

d_call: TRBD1
v_call: TRBV7-8
j_call: TRBJ2-7
clone_size: NA
cdr3_aa: CASSLTGQGTYEQYF
cdr3_nt: TGTGCCAGCAGCTTAACCGGACAGGGGACCTACGAGCAGTACTTC

d_call: TRBD1
v_call: TRBV28
j_call: TRBJ1-2
clone_size: many
cdr3_aa: CASSLTGTETYYYGYTF
cdr3_nt: TGTGCCAGCAGTTTGACCGGGACAGAGACATACTACTATGGCTACACCTTC

d_call: TRBD1
v_call: TRBV7-2
j_call: TRBJ2-1
clone_size: many
cdr3_aa: CASSLVPPRDRGYNEQFF
cdr3_nt: TGTGCCAGCAGCTTAGTACCCCCCCGGGACAGGGGTTACAATGAGCAGTTCTTC

d_call: NA
v_call: TRBV20-1
j_call: TRBJ2-1
clone_size: medium-sized
cdr3_aa: CRVGGAGVYNEQFF
cdr3_nt: TGCAGGGTGGGGGGAGCCGGTGTCTACAATGAGCAGTTCTTC

d_call: TRBD2
v_call: TRBV7-2
j_call: TRBJ2-7
clone_size: many
cdr3_aa: CASSPMTSGSREQYF
cdr3_nt: TGTGCCAGCAGCCCCATGACTAGCGGGAGTCGTGAGCAGTACTTC

d_call: NA
v_call: TRBV9
j_call: TRBJ2-4
clone_size: many
cdr3_aa: CASSPGEGKNIQYF
cdr3_nt: TGTGCCAGCAGCCCTGGAGAAGGCAAAAACATTCAGTACTTC

d_call: NA
v_call: TRBV7-9
j_call: TRBJ2-7
clone_size: few
cdr3_aa: CASSPKGIQPREQYF
cdr3_nt: TGTGCCAGCAGCCCTAAGGGGATCCAACCACGGGAGCAGTACTTC